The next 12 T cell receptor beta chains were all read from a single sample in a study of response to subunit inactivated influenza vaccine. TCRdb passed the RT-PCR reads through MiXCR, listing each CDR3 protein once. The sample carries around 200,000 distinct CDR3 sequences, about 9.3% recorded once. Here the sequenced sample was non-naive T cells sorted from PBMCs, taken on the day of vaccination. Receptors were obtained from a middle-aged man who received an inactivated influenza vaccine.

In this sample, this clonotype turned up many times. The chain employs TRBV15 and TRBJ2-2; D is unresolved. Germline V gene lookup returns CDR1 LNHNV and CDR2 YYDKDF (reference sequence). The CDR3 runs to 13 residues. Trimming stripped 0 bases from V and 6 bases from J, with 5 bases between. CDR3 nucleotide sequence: TGTGCCACCAGCAGAGAATCAGCCGGGGAGCTGTTTTTT. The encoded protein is CATSRESAGELFF.

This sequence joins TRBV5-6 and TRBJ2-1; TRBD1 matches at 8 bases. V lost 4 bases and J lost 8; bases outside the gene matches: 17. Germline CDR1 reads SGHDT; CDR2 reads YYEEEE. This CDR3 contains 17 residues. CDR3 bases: TGTGCCAGCAGCCGCCGGACAGGGAGAATGGTAGCGGATGAGCAGTTCTTC. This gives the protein CASSRRTGRMVADEQFF.

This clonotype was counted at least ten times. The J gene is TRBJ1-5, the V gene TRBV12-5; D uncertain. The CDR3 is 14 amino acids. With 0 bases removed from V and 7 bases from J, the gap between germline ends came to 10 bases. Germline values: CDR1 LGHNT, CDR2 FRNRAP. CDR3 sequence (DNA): TGTGCTAGTGGTTTGGTAACGGGTTGGCAGCCCCAGCATTTT. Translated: CASGLVTGWQPQHF. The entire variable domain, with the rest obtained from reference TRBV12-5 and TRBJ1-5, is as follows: DARVTQTPRHKVTEMGQEVTMRCQPILGHNTVFWYRQTMMQGLELLAYFRNRAPLDDSGMPKDRFSAEMPDATLATLKIQPSEPRDSAVYFCASGLVTGWQPQHFGDGTRLSIL.

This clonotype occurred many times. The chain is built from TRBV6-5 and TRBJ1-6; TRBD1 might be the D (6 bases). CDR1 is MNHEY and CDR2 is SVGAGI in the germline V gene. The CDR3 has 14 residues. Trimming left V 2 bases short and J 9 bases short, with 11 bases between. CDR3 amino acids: CASSYRRGGSPLHF. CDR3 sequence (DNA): TGTGCCAGCAGTTACCGCAGGGGAGGTTCACCCCTCCACTTT.

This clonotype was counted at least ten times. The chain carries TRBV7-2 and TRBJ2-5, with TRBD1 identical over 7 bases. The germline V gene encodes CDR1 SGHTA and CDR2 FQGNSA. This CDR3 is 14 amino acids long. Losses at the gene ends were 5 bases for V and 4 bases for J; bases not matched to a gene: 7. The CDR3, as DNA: TGTGCCAGCAGCCGACAGGGAAGATTAGAGACCCAGTACTTC. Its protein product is CASSRQGRLETQYF.

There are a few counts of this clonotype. The CDR3 DNA sequence: TGTGCCAGCAGCTTCCGGTACAATGAGCAGTTCTTC. Its translation: CASSFRYNEQFF. The V call is TRBV5-6, the J call TRBJ2-1; D not resolved. The germline V gene encodes CDR1 SGHDT and CDR2 YYEEEE. CDR3 length: 12 residues. V lost 2 bases and J lost 4, with 4 bases in between. Supplemented by reference TRBV5-6 and TRBJ2-1, the full variable domain reads DAGVTQSPTHLIKTRGQQVTLRCSPKSGHDTVSWYQQALGQGPQFIFQYYEEEERQRGNFPDRFSGHQFPNYSSELNVNALLLGDSALYLCASSFRYNEQFFGPGTRLTVL.

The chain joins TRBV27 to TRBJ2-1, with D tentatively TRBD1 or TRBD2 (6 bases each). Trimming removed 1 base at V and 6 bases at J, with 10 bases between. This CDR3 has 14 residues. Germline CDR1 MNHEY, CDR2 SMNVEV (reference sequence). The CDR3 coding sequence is TGTGCCAGCAGTTTATTCCGGGGGCCCAATGAGCAGTTCTTC. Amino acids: CASSLFRGPNEQFF.

CDR3 amino acids: CASSYFGTGGNQPQHF. The CDR3 DNA follows: TGTGCCAGCAGTTACTTTGGGACAGGGGGCAATCAGCCCCAGCATTTT. The chain employs TRBV6-5 and TRBJ1-5, with TRBD1 identical over 10 bases. The germline V gene encodes CDR1 MNHEY and CDR2 SVGAGI. Losses at the gene ends were 1 base for V and 2 bases for J; bases not matched to a gene: 2. The CDR3 length is 16 residues.

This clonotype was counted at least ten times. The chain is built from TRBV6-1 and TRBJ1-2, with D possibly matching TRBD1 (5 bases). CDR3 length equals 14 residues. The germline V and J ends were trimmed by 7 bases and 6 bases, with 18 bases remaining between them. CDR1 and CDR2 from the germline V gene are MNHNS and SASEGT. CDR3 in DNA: TGTGCCAGCACCGCCTCGGGGGGGTGGGATGGCTACACCTTC. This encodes CASTASGGWDGYTF.

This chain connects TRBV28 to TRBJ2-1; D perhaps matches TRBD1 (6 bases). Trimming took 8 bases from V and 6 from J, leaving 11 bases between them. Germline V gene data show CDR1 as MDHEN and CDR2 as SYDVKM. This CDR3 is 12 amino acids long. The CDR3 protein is CASVQGSNEQFF. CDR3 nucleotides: TGTGCCAGCGTCCAGGGGTCCAATGAGCAGTTCTTC.

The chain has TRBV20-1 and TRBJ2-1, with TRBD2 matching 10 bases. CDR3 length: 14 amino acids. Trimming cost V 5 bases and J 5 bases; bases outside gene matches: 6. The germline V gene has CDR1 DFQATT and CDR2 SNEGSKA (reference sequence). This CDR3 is CSAGRLAGHNEQFF. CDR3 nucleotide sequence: TGCAGTGCTGGTAGACTAGCGGGCCACAATGAGCAGTTCTTC.

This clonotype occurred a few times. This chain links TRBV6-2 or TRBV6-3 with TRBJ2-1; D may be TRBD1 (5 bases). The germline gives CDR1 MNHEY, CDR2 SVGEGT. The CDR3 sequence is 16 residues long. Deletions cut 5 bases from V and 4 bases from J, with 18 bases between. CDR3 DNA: TGTGCCAGCAGTGCGTGGGCAGGGATGCCTTACAATGAGCAGTTCTTC. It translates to CASSAWAGMPYNEQFF.